Each of the 9 T cell receptor beta chains below was sequenced from the same sample in a study of blood T cells in healthy people across ages. A second PCR, run for about 6 to 11 cycles, used a sample-barcoded 5' primer plus a J-beta primer mix. One entry per CDR3 protein, called by TCRdb with MiXCR from the 5' RACE reads. The sample lists hundreds of thousands of distinct CDR3 sequences; roughly 21% were seen once. The specimen sequenced was blood. Receptors originate from a man in his 70s in good health.

This clonotype has just one count. Since a much larger clone is just one base distant, this may be a read error. The rearrangement joins TRBV5-4 to TRBJ2-1; TRBD2 agrees at 9 bases. With 0 bases clipped from V and 3 bases from J, the junction kept 7 bases outside the gene matches. The CDR3 length is 17 residues. Germline V gene lookup returns CDR1 SGHNT and CDR2 YYREEE (reference sequence). CDR3 in DNA: TGTGCCAGCAGCTTGGCTAGCGGGAAGTCTGGCTACAATGAGCAGTTCTTC. This gives the protein CASSLASGKSGYNEQFF.

The J gene is TRBJ1-4, the V gene TRBV5-1, with TRBD1 matching 8 bases. Germline-derived CDR1 and CDR2 are SGHRS and YFSETQ. The CDR3 covers 14 residues. V was pared by 4 bases and J by 8 bases, with 7 bases of the junction left unmatched. The CDR3 DNA sequence: TGCGCCAGCAGCAACGGACAGGGTGGCGAAAAACTGTTTTTT. Translating it yields CASSNGQGGEKLFF.

The DNA for the CDR3 is TGTGCCAGCAGCGTGCTAGCCAAAAACATTCAGTACTTC. Translated, it gives CASSVLAKNIQYF. This rearrangement joins TRBV12-3 or TRBV12-4 to TRBJ2-4; D is uncertain. The CDR3 contains 13 residues. The V end was cut by 6 bases, the J end by 0 bases, with 6 bases between.

This chain joins TRBV6-2 or TRBV6-3 and TRBJ2-3; D is possibly TRBD2 (8 bases). The CDR3 loop spans 19 amino acids. Germline CDR1 MNHEY, CDR2 SVGEGT. The V end was cut by 5 bases, the J end by 2 bases, with 26 bases between. DNA for the CDR3: TGTGCCAGCAGTGCCGGGACAGCGCGGCTAGCGGGTAACACAGATACGCAGTATTTT. The encoded protein is CASSAGTARLAGNTDTQYF.

This clonotype was seen many times. This chain joins TRBV7-8 and TRBJ2-5; D may match TRBD1 or TRBD2 (6 bases each). Trimming took 1 base from V and 5 from J, leaving 11 bases between them. CDR1 is SGHVS, CDR2 FQNEAQ, per germline. The CDR3 has 14 residues. The CDR3 protein is CASSLVGGIETQYF. In DNA form, the CDR3 reads TGTGCCAGCAGCTTAGTAGGGGGGATCGAGACCCAGTACTTC.

This chain uses TRBV20-1 with TRBJ2-3; tentatively, D is TRBD2 (5 bases). Germline CDR1 DFQATT, CDR2 SNEGSKA (reference sequence). V dropped 0 bases and J dropped 2 bases, with 9 bases sitting between them. The CDR3 contains 14 residues. The CDR3 DNA is TGCAGTGCTAGAGATCGGGGAATCACAGATACGCAGTATTTT. Its protein product is CSARDRGITDTQYF.

This chain joins TRBV7-9 and TRBJ2-5; TRBD1 might be the D (5 bases). The J call may be incorrect, as the DNA end agrees better with TRBJ2-1. Germline CDR1 SEHNR, CDR2 FQNEAQ (reference sequence). The CDR3 covers 15 residues. The CDR3 bases are TGTGCCAGCAGCTTAGTTTGGGCCCCCAGGGATGAGCAGTTCTTC. Protein product: CASSLVWAPRDEQFF.

This clonotype was observed a handful of times. CDR3 in amino acids: CASSSQGESTDTQYF. As DNA, the CDR3 is TGTGCCAGCAGTTCACAGGGGGAAAGCACAGATACGCAGTATTTT. This sequence joins TRBV27 and TRBJ2-3; 8 bases align to TRBD1. V lost 4 bases, J lost 0 bases, and 3 bases stayed unmatched. The CDR3 consists of 15 residues. The V gene's germline CDR1 is MNHEY and CDR2 SMNVEV (reference sequence).

V is TRBV3-1 and J is TRBJ2-2; 9 bases map to TRBD2. The CDR3 totals 16 residues. Trimming at V came to 3 bases and at J to 3 bases, leaving 5 bases not matched to a gene. Germline assignment: CDR1 LGHDT and CDR2 YNNKEL (reference sequence). CDR3 DNA sequence: TGTGCCAGCAGCCATTTAGCGGGAGCCGACACCGGGGAGCTGTTTTTT. Translating gives CASSHLAGADTGELFF.